This TCR beta chain comes out of a study of T cell repertoires in cytomegalovirus infection (dated by TCRdb to 2018 to 2020). About the full investigation: Donor HLA type was relevant to the analysis, because carriage of CMV infection together with the matching HLA type was indicated by public TCR beta signatures.

The investigation overall reported the following: The ex vivo response was dominated by HLA-C-restricted CMV-specific TCR beta clonotypes, which also provided the single most frequent clonotype in two of eight donors. Carriers of CMV infection plus the relevant HLA type were discriminated by the cumulative frequency of public TCR beta family members in the study cohort and in an independent roughly 370-donor cohort.

Sequencing took place on an Illumina HiSeq 1500. TCRdb handled the public reads itself, with Q25 trimming in fastp and clone calling in MiXCR, and kept productive beta chains. Each CDR3 protein appears once, grouped with its most common genes and DNA. Recorded for this sample are roughly 250,000 distinct CDR3 sequences; about 12% of them occurred a single time. The top ten clones comprise 1.6% of the sample. Ends trimmed: V by 2 bases, J by 4 bases; bases unmatched to a gene: 7. Including cysteine and phenylalanine, the CDR3 has 15 amino acids. The only DNA kept is the CDR3, 45 bases in frame from the first base. As encoded in the germline V gene, CDR1 is MDHEN while CDR2 is SYDVKM. This clonotype was detected ten times or more. Its antigen specificity is not known. Base qualities are not recorded, but no much larger clone differs from it by a single base.

The sequenced sample was PBMCs. The chain is assembled from TRBV28 and TRBJ2-5; a stretch of 7 junction bases matches TRBD2. This sequence originates from a human donor in good health (CMV status not recorded). Some clones in this sample may be carry-over from other donors' samples. The DNA is TGTGCCAGCAGTTTAGGGGCAGGGAGGGGAGAGACCCAGTACTTC. Its protein is CASSLGAGRGETQYF.